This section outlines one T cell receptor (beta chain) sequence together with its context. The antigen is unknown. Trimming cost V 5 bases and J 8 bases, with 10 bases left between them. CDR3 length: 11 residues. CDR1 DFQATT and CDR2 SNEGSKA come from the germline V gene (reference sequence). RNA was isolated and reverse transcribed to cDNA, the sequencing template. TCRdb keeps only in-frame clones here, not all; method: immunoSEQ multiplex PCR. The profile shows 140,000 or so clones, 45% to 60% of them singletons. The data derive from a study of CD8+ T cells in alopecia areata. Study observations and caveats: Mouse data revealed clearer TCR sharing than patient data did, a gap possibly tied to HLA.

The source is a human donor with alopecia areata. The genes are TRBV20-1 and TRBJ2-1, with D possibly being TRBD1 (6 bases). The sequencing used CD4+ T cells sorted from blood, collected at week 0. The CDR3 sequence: CSAGGGYEQFF. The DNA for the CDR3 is TGCAGTGCTGGGGGCGGCTATGAGCAGTTCTTC.